This T cell receptor beta chain was observed in a study of cytomegalovirus exposure and HLA in healthy donors. This PCR relied on a set of 60 Vbeta primers and 13 Jbeta primers. The assay was immunoSEQ multiplex PCR, and TCRdb's table has in-frame clones only and misses some. In the table there are about 140,000 clones, around 75% of which are singletons. The V segment lost 5 bases and the J segment 2 bases; nucleotides outside the gene matches: 5. The CDR3 covers 14 residues. CDR1 is SGHTA, CDR2 FQGTGA, per germline. The clonotype originates from a man aged 35-49 years in good health and CMV-seronegative. Sequenced: PBMCs. V gene TRBV7-3 combines with J gene TRBJ1-1, with TRBD1 matching 7 bases. CDR3 protein: CASSAGTDNTEAFF. CDR3 nucleotide sequence: TGTGCCAGCAGCGCCGGGACAGATAACACTGAAGCTTTCTTT.